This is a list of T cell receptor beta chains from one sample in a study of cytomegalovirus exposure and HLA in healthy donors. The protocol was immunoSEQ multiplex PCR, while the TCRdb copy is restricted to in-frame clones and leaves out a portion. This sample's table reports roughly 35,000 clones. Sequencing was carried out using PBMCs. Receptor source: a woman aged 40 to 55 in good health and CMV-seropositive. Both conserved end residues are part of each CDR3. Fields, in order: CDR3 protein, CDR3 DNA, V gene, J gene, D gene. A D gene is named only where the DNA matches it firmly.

CSVEDRGVGINYGYTF,TGCAGCGTTGAAGATCGGGGGGTGGGGATTAACTATGGCTACACCTTC,TRBV29-1,TRBJ1-2,-
CASTPNRDRGKTQYF,TGTGCCAGTACCCCCAACCGGGACAGGGGAAAGACCCAGTACTTC,TRBV19,TRBJ2-5,TRBD1
CASSETGRRRSEAFF,TGTGCCAGCAGTGAAACGGGTAGACGGCGGAGTGAAGCTTTCTTT,TRBV25-1,TRBJ1-1,-
CASSQDLRQGELFF,TGCGCCAGCAGCCAAGATCTTAGACAGGGTGAACTGTTTTTT,TRBV4-3,TRBJ2-2,TRBD1
CASSLAAGQPQHF,TGCGCCAGCAGCTTGGCGGCGGGGCAGCCCCAGCATTTT,TRBV5-1,TRBJ1-5,-
CASSQARDLQGYYEQYF,TGTGCCAGCAGCCAGGCCAGGGACCTACAGGGGTACTACGAGCAGTACTTC,TRBV4-2,TRBJ2-7,TRBD1
CASTAVAGRSNNEQFF,TGTGCCAGCACGGCGGTAGCGGGACGGTCGAACAATGAGCAGTTCTTC,TRBV27,TRBJ2-1,TRBD2
CAISDFQSTEAFF,TGTGCCATCAGTGATTTCCAGTCCACTGAAGCTTTCTTT,TRBV10-3,TRBJ1-1,-
CASSPGTGVDNEQFF,TGTGCCAGCAGCCCCGGGACAGGGGTCGACAATGAGCAGTTCTTC,TRBV7-3,TRBJ2-1,TRBD1
CASSPLVQQVYGYTF,TGTGCCAGCTCACCCCTCGTGCAGCAGGTTTATGGCTACACCTTC,TRBV18,TRBJ1-2,-
CASSRLDGGFTEAFF,TGTGCCAGCAGCCGTTTAGATGGGGGCTTCACTGAAGCTTTCTTT,TRBV28,TRBJ1-1,-
CASSEGGGVTDTQYF,TGTGCCAGCAGTGAGGGCGGGGGCGTCACAGATACGCAGTATTTT,TRBV7-9,TRBJ2-3,-
CASSPHSGLSNQPQHF,TGCGCCAGCAGCCCACACTCGGGGTTGAGCAATCAGCCCCAGCATTTT,TRBV4-3,TRBJ1-5,-
CAISEYRAPSYNEQYF,TGTGCCATCAGTGAGTACAGGGCACCATCTTACAACGAGCAGTACTTC,TRBV10-3,TRBJ2-7,-
CASSYTLPDRGGGYTF,TGTGCCAGCAGTTACACCCTGCCCGACAGGGGGGGCGGCTACACCTTC,TRBV6-5,TRBJ1-2,TRBD1
CAWSPPPGTEPLSGANVLTF,TGTGCCTGGAGTCCACCGCCCGGGACAGAGCCTCTCTCTGGGGCCAACGTCCTGACTTTC,TRBV30,TRBJ2-6,TRBD1
CSVGFSGSTDTQYF,TGCAGCGTGGGATTTAGCGGGAGCACAGATACGCAGTATTTT,TRBV29-1,TRBJ2-3,TRBD2
CASRRGQAETQYF,TGTGCCAGCAGACGAGGACAGGCCGAGACCCAGTACTTC,TRBV7-9,TRBJ2-5,TRBD1
CASSLLGQLAFF,TGCGCCAGCAGCCTCTTAGGACAGCTGGCTTTCTTT,TRBV4-1,TRBJ1-1,-
CASRILAGEQYF,TGTGCCAGCAGGATACTAGCGGGAGAGCAGTACTTC,TRBV7-9,TRBJ2-7,TRBD2
CASSLEGHAYEQYF,TGTGCCAGCAGCTTAGAGGGCCACGCCTACGAGCAGTACTTC,TRBV11-2,TRBJ2-7,-
CSVSDRGYGEAFF,TGCAGCGTCTCCGACAGGGGATACGGTGAAGCTTTCTTT,TRBV29-1,TRBJ1-1,TRBD1
CASSPAQVQNTGELFF,TGTGCCAGCTCACCAGCCCAGGTACAAAACACCGGGGAGCTGTTTTTT,TRBV18,TRBJ2-2,-
CAGLRRDSRRQTQYF,TGTGCCGGGCTACGCCGGGACTCCCGGAGACAGACCCAGTACTTC,TRBV30,TRBJ2-5,-
CASSYSERQRDEQYF,TGTGCCAGCAGTTACTCGGAAAGGCAGCGCGACGAGCAGTACTTC,TRBV6-5,TRBJ2-7,-
CASSGGLTTDTQYF,TGTGCCAGCAGCGGCGGACTAACCACAGATACGCAGTATTTT,TRBV7-3,TRBJ2-3,-
CSAPRELEQYF,TGCAGTGCACCCCGGGAGCTTGAGCAGTACTTC,TRBV20-1,TRBJ2-7,-
CSVLDRVNQPQHF,TGCAGCGTTCTGGACAGGGTCAATCAGCCCCAGCATTTT,TRBV29-1,TRBJ1-5,TRBD1
CASSQDLSGANVLTF,TGCGCCAGCAGCCAAGATCTTTCCGGGGCCAACGTCCTGACTTTC,TRBV4-3,TRBJ2-6,-
CAWSVTAPRTDTQYF,TGTGCCTGGAGTGTAACAGCCCCTCGCACAGATACGCAGTATTTT,TRBV30,TRBJ2-3,-
CASSRQALNTEAFF,TGTGCCAGCAGCCGGCAGGCTCTGAACACTGAAGCTTTCTTT,TRBV5-4,TRBJ1-1,-
CASSARTRADNEQFF,TGTGCCAGCAGCGCCAGGACTAGAGCCGACAATGAGCAGTTCTTC,TRBV9,TRBJ2-1,TRBD2
CASSPGQHGYTF,TGTGCCAGCTCACCGGGACAACACGGCTACACCTTC,TRBV18,TRBJ1-2,-
CAWSVGQGDAGYTF,TGTGCCTGGAGTGTTGGACAGGGGGATGCTGGCTACACCTTC,TRBV30,TRBJ1-2,TRBD1
CASSLDRGLDAQYF,TGCGCCAGCAGCCTGGACAGGGGGCTTGATGCGCAGTATTTT,TRBV4-3,TRBJ2-3,TRBD1
CASSVLPQGATRNEQFF,TGTGCCAGCAGCGTATTGCCCCAGGGGGCAACTAGGAATGAGCAGTTCTTC,TRBV7-9,TRBJ2-1,TRBD1
CASSGWTGMNTEAFF,TGTGCCAGCAGCGGATGGACAGGGATGAACACTGAAGCTTTCTTT,TRBV9,TRBJ1-1,TRBD1
CASSSQTGTDTQYF,TGTGCCAGCAGCTCGCAGACAGGCACAGATACGCAGTATTTT,TRBV7-2,TRBJ2-3,-
CASSQALPGRITETQYF,TGCGCCAGCAGCCAAGCTCTGCCCGGGAGAATCACGGAGACCCAGTACTTC,TRBV4-3,TRBJ2-5,-
CATQQGNSYEQYF,TGTGCCACTCAACAGGGCAACTCCTACGAGCAGTACTTC,TRBV15,TRBJ2-7,-
CSVALAGVGETQYF,TGCAGCGTTGCCCTAGCGGGAGTTGGGGAGACCCAGTACTTC,TRBV29-1,TRBJ2-5,TRBD2